This TCR beta chain was profiled in a study of cytomegalovirus exposure and HLA in healthy donors. Study-level points and caveats: According to an earlier analysis, most TCR beta V segments yielded productive rearrangements about 87% or about 30% of the time. Immune exposure data for these donors was limited to CMV serostatus.

The PCR was carried out with 60 Vbeta primers and 13 Jbeta primers. Generated by immunoSEQ multiplex PCR, the TCRdb table keeps only in-frame clones and is missing some. Of approximately 130,000 clones in the sample, approximately 8.9% are singletons; the top ten hold 6% to 7.5%. The CDR3 is 17 residues long. V shed 0 bases and J shed 1 base, with 13 bases lying between them. Germline V gene data show CDR1 as SEHNR and CDR2 as FQNEAQ (reference sequence). With respect to this clone: Its antigen is unidentified. Given the absence of the conserved phenylalanine or tryptophan at the CDR3 end, a read error is likely.

The genes are TRBV7-9 and TRBJ1-5; D perhaps matches TRBD1 (6 bases). This clonotype was sampled from a woman in her thirties or forties in good health and CMV-seropositive. Sequenced input: PBMCs. For the CDR3, the DNA is TGTGCCAGCAGCTTAGCTTCCGGCAGGGGAAGCAATCAGCCCCAGCATCTT. Residues: CASSLASGRGSNQPQHL.